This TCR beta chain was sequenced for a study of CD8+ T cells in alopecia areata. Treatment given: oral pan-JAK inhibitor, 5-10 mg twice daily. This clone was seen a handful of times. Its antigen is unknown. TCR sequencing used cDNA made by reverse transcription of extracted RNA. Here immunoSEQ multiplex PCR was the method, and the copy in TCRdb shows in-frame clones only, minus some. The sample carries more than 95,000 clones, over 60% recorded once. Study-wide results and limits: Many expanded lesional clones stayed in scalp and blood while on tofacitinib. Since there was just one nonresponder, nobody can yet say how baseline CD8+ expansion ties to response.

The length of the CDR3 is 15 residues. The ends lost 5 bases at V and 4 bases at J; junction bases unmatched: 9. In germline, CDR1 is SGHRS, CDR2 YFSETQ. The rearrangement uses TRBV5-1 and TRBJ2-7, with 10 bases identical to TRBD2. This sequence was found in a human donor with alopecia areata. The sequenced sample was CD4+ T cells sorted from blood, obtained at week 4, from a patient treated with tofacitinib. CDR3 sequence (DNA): TGCGCCAGCAGTCCGAGCGCTAGCGGGGGATACGAGCAGTACTTC. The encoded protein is CASSPSASGGYEQYF.